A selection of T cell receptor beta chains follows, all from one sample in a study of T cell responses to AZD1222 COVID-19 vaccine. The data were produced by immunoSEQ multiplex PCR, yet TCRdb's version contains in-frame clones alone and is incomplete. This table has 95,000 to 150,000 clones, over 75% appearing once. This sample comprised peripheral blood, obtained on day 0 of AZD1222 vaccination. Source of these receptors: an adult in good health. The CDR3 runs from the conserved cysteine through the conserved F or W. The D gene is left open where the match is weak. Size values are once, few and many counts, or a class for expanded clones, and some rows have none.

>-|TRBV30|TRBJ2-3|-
TGTGCCTGGAGTTCGGACCCCCATACGCAGTATTTT
CAWSSDPHTQYF
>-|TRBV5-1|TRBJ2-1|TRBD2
TGCGCCAGCAGCTTCGGACTAGCGGGAGGCAATGAGCAGTTCTTC
CASSFGLAGGNEQFF
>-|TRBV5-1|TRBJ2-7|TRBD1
TGCGCCAGCAGCTTAAGGGTCGACAGGGCCTACGAGCAGTACTTC
CASSLRVDRAYEQYF
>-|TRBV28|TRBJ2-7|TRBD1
TGTGCCAGCAGATCGGGACAGGGGGAGCAGTACTTC
CASRSGQGEQYF
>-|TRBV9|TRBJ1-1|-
TGTGCCAGCAGCGTAGTGGGGGGGATGAACACTGAAGCTTTCTTT
CASSVVGGMNTEAFF
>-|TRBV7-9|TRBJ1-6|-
TGTGCCAGCAGCCCGACCCGGGCCCAGCTCTCACCCCTCCACTTT
CASSPTRAQLSPLHF
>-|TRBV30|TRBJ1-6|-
TGTGCCTGGAGTGTAAGGTGGCAGGGGAATTCACCCCTCCACTTT
CAWSVRWQGNSPLHF
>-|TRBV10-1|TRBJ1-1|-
TGCGCCAGCAGTGAGAGGAGGGGCGGCTGGAAGATGAACACTGAAGCTTTCTTT
CASSERRGGWKMNTEAFF
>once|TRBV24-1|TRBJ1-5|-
TGTGCCACCAGTGATCCGGGACACCCCAATCAGCCCCAGCATTTT
CATSDPGHPNQPQHF
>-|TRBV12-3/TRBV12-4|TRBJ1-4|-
TGTGCCAGCAGTTTTCTCAGGGACGAAAAACTGTTTTTT
CASSFLRDEKLFF
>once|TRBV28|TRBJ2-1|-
TGTGCCAGCAGTTTCCGCTACCCCCTTAATGAGCAGTTCTTC
CASSFRYPLNEQFF
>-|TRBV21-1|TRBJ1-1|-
TGTGCCAGCAGCAAAAGGTTGGTGCCCGGAGGGGCCAACACTGAAGCTTTCTTT
CASSKRLVPGGANTEAFF
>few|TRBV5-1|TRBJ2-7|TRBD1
TGCGCCAGCAGAGGACAGGGCTACGAGCAGTACTTC
CASRGQGYEQYF
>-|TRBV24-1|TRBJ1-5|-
TGTGCCACCAGTGATACCTCGGGCGATCAGCCCCAGCATTTT
CATSDTSGDQPQHF
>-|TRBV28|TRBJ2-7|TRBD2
TGTGCCAGCAGTTTATGGGCGGGGGGCGAATACGAGCAGTACTTC
CASSLWAGGEYEQYF
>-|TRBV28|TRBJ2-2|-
TGTGCCGCAGGGACCCCCCCCGCTGGCGGGGAGCTGTTTTTT
CAAGTPPAGGELFF
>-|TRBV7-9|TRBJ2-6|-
TGTGCCCATTTCGCGGGGTTGAGTGGGGCCAACGTCCTGACTTTC
CAHFAGLSGANVLTF
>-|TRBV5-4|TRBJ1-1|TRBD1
TGTGCCAGCAGCTTGGGCGGGACAGAAGCTCTGAACACTGAAGCTTTCTTT
CASSLGGTEALNTEAFF
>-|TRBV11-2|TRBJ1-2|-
TGTGCCAGCGGACTCCGGTGGAGCGGCTACACCTTC
CASGLRWSGYTF
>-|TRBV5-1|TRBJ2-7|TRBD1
TGCGCCAGCAGCATGGTGACAGGGGGTTCCTACGAGCAGTACTTC
CASSMVTGGSYEQYF
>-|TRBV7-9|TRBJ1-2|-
TGTGCCAGCAGCTTGACCCGACAACCTGGTGGCTACACCTTC
CASSLTRQPGGYTF
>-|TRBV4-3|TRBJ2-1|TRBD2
TGCGCCAGCAGCCACAGCGGGGGGTTGACCTACAATGAGCAGTTCTTC
CASSHSGGLTYNEQFF
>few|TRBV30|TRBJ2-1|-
TGTGCCTGGAGTGTAGCGGGCCCAGATGAGCAGTTCTTC
CAWSVAGPDEQFF
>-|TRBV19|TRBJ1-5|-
TGTGCCAGTAGTATAGTAGATCAGCCCCAGCATTTT
CASSIVDQPQHF
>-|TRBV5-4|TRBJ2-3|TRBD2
TGTGCCAGCAGCTCCCGGGAGGGTCTGAGAGATACGCAGTATTTT
CASSSREGLRDTQYF
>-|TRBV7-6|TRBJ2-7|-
TGTGCCAGCAGCTCCCCTGACAGCAGCCCCTACGAGCAGTACTTC
CASSSPDSSPYEQYF
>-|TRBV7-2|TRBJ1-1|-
TGTGCCAGCAGCTTACTGAGGGGGGGTGACACTGAAGCTTTCTTT
CASSLLRGGDTEAFF
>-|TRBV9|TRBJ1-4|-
TGTGCCAGCAGCGTTTCCGGGACAAGTAATGAAAAACTGTTTTTT
CASSVSGTSNEKLFF
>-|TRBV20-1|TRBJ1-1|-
TGCAGTGTGGTTAAGAACACTGAAGCTTTCTTT
CSVVKNTEAFF
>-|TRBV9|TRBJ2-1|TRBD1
TGTGCCAGCAGCGTATTGGCTAAGGCTACGACAGGGGTCAATGAGCAGTTCTTC
CASSVLAKATTGVNEQFF
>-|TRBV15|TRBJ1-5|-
TGTGCCACCAGCAGAGATGGGGGCGGGCAAGGGCCCCAGCATTTT
CATSRDGGGQGPQHF
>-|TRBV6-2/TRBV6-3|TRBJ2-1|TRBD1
TGTGCCAGCAGTCGGGTGGGGGGACAGGGCTTCAGAACTGAGCAGTTCTTC
CASSRVGGQGFRTEQFF
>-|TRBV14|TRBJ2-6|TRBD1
TGTGCCAGCAGCCCAGCGGGACAGGGGATCTCTGGGGCCAACGTCCTGACTTTC
CASSPAGQGISGANVLTF
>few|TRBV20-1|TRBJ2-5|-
TGCAGTGCTCCTATGACGGGGACCCAGTACTTC
CSAPMTGTQYF
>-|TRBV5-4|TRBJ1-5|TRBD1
TGTGCCAGCAGCTTCGGGACAGGGCAGGGACAGCCCCAGCATTTT
CASSFGTGQGQPQHF
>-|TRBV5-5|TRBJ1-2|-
TGTGCCAGCAGCTATGGGGGGCCTAACTATGGCTACACCTTC
CASSYGGPNYGYTF
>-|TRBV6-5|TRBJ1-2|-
TGTGCCAGCAGGCCCACCCACAGGGTAGGAATTGGCTACACCTTC
CASRPTHRVGIGYTF
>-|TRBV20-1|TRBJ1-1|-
TGCAGTGCTAGATCTCACACTGAAGCTTTCTTT
CSARSHTEAFF
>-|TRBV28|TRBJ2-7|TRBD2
TGTGCCAGCAGCACCCTCGCGGGAGGGGGCTACGAGCAGTACTTC
CASSTLAGGGYEQYF
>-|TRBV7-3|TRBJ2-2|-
TGTGCCAGCAGCTCGACAGTCACCGGGGAGCTGTTTTTT
CASSSTVTGELFF
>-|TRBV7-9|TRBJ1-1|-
TGTGCCAGCAGCTTGGGGACTTCGGGCTCTGAAGCTTTCTTT
CASSLGTSGSEAFF
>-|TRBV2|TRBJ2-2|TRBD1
TGTGCCAGCGTAGGCACAGGGGATATCACCGGGGAGCTGTTTTTT
CASVGTGDITGELFF
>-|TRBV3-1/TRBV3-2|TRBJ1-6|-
TGTGCCAGCAGCCGTAATAGGGAGGGCGGCTCACCCCTCCACTTT
CASSRNREGGSPLHF
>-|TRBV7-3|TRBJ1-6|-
TGTGCCAGCAGCTCAGGACAAAGTTCACCCCTCCACTTT
CASSSGQSSPLHF
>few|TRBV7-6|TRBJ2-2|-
TGTGCCAGCAGCTTAGCAGGGGCGAACACCGGGGAGCTGTTTTTT
CASSLAGANTGELFF
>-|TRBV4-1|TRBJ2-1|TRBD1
TGCGCCAGCAGCCAAGGCCCGGGACAGGGTCTGGGAAATGAGCAGTTCTTC
CASSQGPGQGLGNEQFF
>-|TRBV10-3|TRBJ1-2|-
TGTGCCATCACCGGGGAAGGCTATGGCTACACCTTC
CAITGEGYGYTF
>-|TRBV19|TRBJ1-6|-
TGTGCCAGTAGTATAGCCCTTCCGGGCGGGAATAATTCACCCCTCCACTTT
CASSIALPGGNNSPLHF
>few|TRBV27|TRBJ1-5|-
TGTGCCAGCAGCCCCGGGACACTGTACAATCAGCCCCAGCATTTT
CASSPGTLYNQPQHF
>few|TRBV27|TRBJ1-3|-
TGTGCCAGCAGTTTATCATCCGGAAACACCATATATTTT
CASSLSSGNTIYF
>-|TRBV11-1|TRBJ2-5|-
TGTGCCAGCAGCCGCGGCAGGGGCCCGAGTTCGCTGGCCCAGTACTTC
CASSRGRGPSSLAQYF
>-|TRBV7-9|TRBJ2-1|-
TGTGCCAGCAGCCCTAGCGACGAGCAGTTCTTC
CASSPSDEQFF